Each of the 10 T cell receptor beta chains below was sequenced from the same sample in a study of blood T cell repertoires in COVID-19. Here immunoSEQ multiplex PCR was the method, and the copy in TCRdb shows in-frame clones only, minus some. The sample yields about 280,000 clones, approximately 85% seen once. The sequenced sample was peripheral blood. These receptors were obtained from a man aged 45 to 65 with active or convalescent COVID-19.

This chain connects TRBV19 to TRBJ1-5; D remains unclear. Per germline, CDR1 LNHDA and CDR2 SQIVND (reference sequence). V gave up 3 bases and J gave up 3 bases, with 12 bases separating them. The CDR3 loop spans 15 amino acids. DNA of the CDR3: TGTGCCAGTAGTATGGCGGGTGTCCCCAATCAGCCCCAGCATTTT. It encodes CASSMAGVPNQPQHF.

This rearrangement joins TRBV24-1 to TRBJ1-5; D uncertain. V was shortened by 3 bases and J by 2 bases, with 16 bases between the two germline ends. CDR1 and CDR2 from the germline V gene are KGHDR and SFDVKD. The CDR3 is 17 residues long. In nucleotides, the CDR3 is TGTGCCACCAGTGATGGTCAGCGAGGAGGAGGCAATCAGCCCCAGCATTTT. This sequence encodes CATSDGQRGGGNQPQHF.

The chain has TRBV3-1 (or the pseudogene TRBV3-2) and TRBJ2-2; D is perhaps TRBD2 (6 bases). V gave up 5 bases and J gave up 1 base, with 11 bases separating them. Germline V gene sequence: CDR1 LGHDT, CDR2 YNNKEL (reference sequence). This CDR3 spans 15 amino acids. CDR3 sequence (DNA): TGTGCCAGCAGCGGGGTTAGCGGGAACACCGGGGAGCTGTTTTTT. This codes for CASSGVSGNTGELFF.

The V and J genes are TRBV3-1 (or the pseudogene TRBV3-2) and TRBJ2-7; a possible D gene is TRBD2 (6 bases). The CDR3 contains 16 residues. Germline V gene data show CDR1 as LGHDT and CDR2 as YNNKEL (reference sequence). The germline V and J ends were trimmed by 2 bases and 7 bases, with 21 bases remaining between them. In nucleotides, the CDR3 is TGTGCCAGCAGCCAACGGGACTCACGATCCCGAGGGGAGCAGTACTTC. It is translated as CASSQRDSRSRGEQYF.

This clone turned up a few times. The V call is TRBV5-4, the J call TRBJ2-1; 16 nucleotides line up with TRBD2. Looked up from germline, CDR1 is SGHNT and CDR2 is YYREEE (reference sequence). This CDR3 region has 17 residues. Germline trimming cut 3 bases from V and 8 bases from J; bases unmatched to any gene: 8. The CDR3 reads CASSSYRGTSGRDEQFF. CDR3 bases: TGTGCCAGCAGCTCCTACCGAGGGACTAGCGGGAGGGATGAGCAGTTCTTC.

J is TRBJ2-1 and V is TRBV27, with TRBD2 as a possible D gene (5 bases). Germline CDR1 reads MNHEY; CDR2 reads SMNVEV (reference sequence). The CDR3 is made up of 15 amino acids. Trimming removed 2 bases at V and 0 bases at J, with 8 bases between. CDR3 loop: CASSLDGNSYNEQFF. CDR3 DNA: TGTGCCAGCAGTTTAGACGGGAACTCCTACAATGAGCAGTTCTTC.

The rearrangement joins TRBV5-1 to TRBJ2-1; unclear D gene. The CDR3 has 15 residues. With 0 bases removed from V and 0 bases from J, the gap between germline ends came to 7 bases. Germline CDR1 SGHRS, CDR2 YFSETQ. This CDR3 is CASSLGSSSYNEQFF. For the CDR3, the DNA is TGCGCCAGCAGCTTGGGAAGTAGCTCCTACAATGAGCAGTTCTTC.

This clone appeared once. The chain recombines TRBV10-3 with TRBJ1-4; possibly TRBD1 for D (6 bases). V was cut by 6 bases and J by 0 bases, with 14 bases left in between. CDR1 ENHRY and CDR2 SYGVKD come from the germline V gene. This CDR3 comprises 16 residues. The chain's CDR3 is CAISRGPGATNEKLFF. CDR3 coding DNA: TGTGCCATCAGCAGGGGTCCAGGCGCAACTAATGAAAAACTGTTTTTT.

This chain's CDR3 is CASSLTTGPQGGKYF. DNA for the CDR3: TGCGCCAGCAGCTTGACGACAGGCCCTCAGGGAGGGAAGTATTTT. The chain joins TRBV5-1 to TRBJ2-3; tentative D call: TRBD2 (7 bases). Germline V lookup: CDR1 SGHRS, CDR2 YFSETQ. Trimming cost V 1 base and J 13 bases, with 22 bases left between them. The CDR3 extends over 15 amino acids. Drawing the rest from reference TRBV5-1 and TRBJ2-3, the complete variable domain is KAGVTQTPRYLIKTRGQQVTLSCSPISGHRSVSWYQQTPGQGLQFLFEYFSETQRNKGNFPGRFSGRQFSNSRSEMNVSTLELGDSALYLCASSLTTGPQGGKYFGPGTRLTVL.

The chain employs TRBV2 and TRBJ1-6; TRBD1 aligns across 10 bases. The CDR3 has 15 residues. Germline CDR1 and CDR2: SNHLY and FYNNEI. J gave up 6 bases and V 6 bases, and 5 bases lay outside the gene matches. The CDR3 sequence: CASRTRQGANSPLHF. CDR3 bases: TGTGCCAGCAGGACCAGACAGGGGGCTAATTCACCCCTCCACTTT.